These 32 T cell receptor beta chains were sequenced from one sample in a study of human T cells and chemical hapten exposure. Time point of the sample: patch test 2, 6 weeks after DPC sensitization. Treatment: therapeutic diphenylcyclopropenone sensitization with weekly scalp DPC. Each CDR3 protein is one row after TCRdb ran MiXCR on the RACE reads. Here the sample spans just over 350,000 distinct CDR3 sequences, under 6.5% being singletons. The sample here was whole blood, taken in connection with sensitization to the hapten diphenylcyclopropenone (DPC). These TCRs come from a woman aged 18 to 35 with alopecia areata. Some clones in this sample may be carry-over from other donors' samples.

This clonotype has a handful of counts. This rearrangement joins TRBV6-5 to TRBJ2-3, with 7 bases aligning to TRBD1. V lost 4 bases to trimming and J lost 1 base; unmatched junction nucleotides: 8. This CDR3 region has 16 residues. Germline-derived CDR1 and CDR2 are MNHEY and SVGAGI. The CDR3 region has the DNA TGTGCCAGCAGTTTCCAACAGGGGCTAGGCACAGATACGCAGTATTTT. As protein: CASSFQQGLGTDTQYF.

The sample holds many counts of this clonotype. At one boundary the junction diverges from the germline segment, which might be a read error. J is TRBJ2-3 and V is TRBV7-7; 9 bases are shared with TRBD2. The V gene's germline CDR1 is SSHAT and CDR2 FNYEAQ (reference sequence). This CDR3 is 14 amino acids long. The CDR3 nucleotides are TGTGCTAGCAGCCCCCGGACTAGCGCGGATACGCAGTATTTT. Amino acid sequence: CASSPRTSADTQYF.

This clonotype was detected only a few times. The gene calls are TRBV11-2 and TRBJ2-3; D not certain. V dropped 7 bases and J dropped 2 bases, with 10 bases sitting between them. CDR3 size: 13 residues. The germline V gene encodes CDR1 SGHAT and CDR2 FQNNGV. The CDR3 loop reads CASKPSPTDTQYF. Here the CDR3 DNA reads TGTGCCAGCAAACCCTCTCCCACAGATACGCAGTATTTT. Full variable domain (missing parts from reference TRBV11-2 and TRBJ2-3): EAGVAQSPRYKIIEKRQSVAFWCNPISGHATLYWYQQILGQGPKLLIQFQNNGVVDDSQLPKDRFSAERLKGVDSTLKIQPAKLEDSAVYLCASKPSPTDTQYFGPGTRLTVL.

The rearrangement joins TRBV6-2 or TRBV6-3 to TRBJ2-1; 8 bases agree with TRBD1. Germline V gives CDR1 MNHEY, CDR2 SVGEGT. This CDR3 is built from 14 residues. With 6 bases clipped from V and 4 bases from J, the junction kept 5 bases outside the gene matches. The CDR3 is CASRFRTGYNEQFF. The CDR3 coding sequence is TGTGCCAGCAGATTCCGGACAGGGTACAATGAGCAGTTCTTC.

The rearrangement joins TRBV6-1 to TRBJ2-7, with 10 nucleotides matching TRBD1. Looked up from germline, CDR1 is MNHNS and CDR2 is SASEGT. The CDR3 runs to 14 residues. V trimming: 6 bases; J trimming: 3 bases; junction bases outside the gene matches: 5. CDR3 protein: CASRGDRGFYEQYF. CDR3 sequence (DNA): TGTGCCAGCAGGGGGGACAGGGGATTCTACGAGCAGTACTTC.

This clonotype was seen ten or more times. The V gene is TRBV11-3, the J gene TRBJ2-3; 10 bases line up with TRBD1. Germline V CDR1 and CDR2: SGHNT, YENEEA. V lost 5 bases and J lost 3; bases outside the gene matches: 5. The CDR3 sequence is 15 residues long. The CDR3 coding sequence is TGTGCCAGCAGCCCACGACAGGGGGCTACAGATACGCAGTATTTT. It translates to CASSPRQGATDTQYF.

This clonotype was picked up many times. The V call is TRBV21-1, the J call TRBJ1-2; the table's D gene call, TRBD1, was not cross checked with the DNA. TRBV21-1 is noted as a pseudogene. The CDR3 consists of 15 residues. The CDR3 DNA is TGTGCCAGCAGCAAATTAAGGCAGGGGGCCCATGGCTACACCTTC. Its translation: CASSKLRQGAHGYTF.

This clonotype was counted at least ten times. This sequence joins TRBV7-2 and TRBJ2-2; D remains ambiguous. This CDR3 comprises 15 residues. V gave up 1 base and J gave up 5 bases, with 11 bases separating them. Germline-derived CDR1 and CDR2 are SGHTA and FQGNSA. The chain's CDR3 is CASSLEGIGTGELFF. The CDR3 DNA sequence: TGTGCCAGCAGCTTAGAAGGAATAGGGACCGGGGAGCTGTTTTTT. Together with reference TRBV7-2 and TRBJ2-2, the CDR3 gives the full variable domain: GAGVSQSPSNKVTEKGKDVELRCDPISGHTALYWYRQSLGQGLEFLIYFQGNSAPDKSGLPSDRFSAERTGGSVSTLTIQRTQQEDSAVYLCASSLEGIGTGELFFGEGSRLTVL.

The chain links TRBV7-9 to TRBJ2-1; 9 nucleotides match TRBD1. This CDR3 region has 17 residues. V shed 4 bases, J shed 12 bases, and the junction held 19 bases outside the gene matches. Germline loops: CDR1 SEHNR, CDR2 FQNEAQ (reference sequence). For the CDR3, the DNA is TGTGCCAGCAGCTGGCTGCTTCCGGGACAGGGCTACCTTGGGCAGTTCTTC. The encoded protein is CASSWLLPGQGYLGQFF.

Only a few counts were recorded for this clonotype. This chain uses TRBV7-9 with TRBJ1-4; D unresolved. V was pared by 5 bases and J by 7 bases, with 14 bases between. The CDR3 loop spans 14 amino acids. CDR1 and CDR2 from the germline V gene are SEHNR and FQNEAQ (reference sequence). The CDR3 DNA sequence: TGTGCCAGCAGCCCAGTTGGAGTGGGTGAAAAACTGTTTTTT. Its protein product is CASSPVGVGEKLFF.

This clonotype was recorded at least ten times. The chain has TRBV12-3 or TRBV12-4 and TRBJ2-6; D ambiguous. Trimming took 6 bases from V and 4 from J, leaving 10 bases between them. This CDR3 spans 14 amino acids. The CDR3 nucleotides are TGTGCCAGCAGCCCTGAATGGGGGGCCAACGTCCTGACTTTC. It is translated as CASSPEWGANVLTF.

This clonotype was seen repeatedly, ten times or more. CDR3 sequence: CASIPWGGEAFF. The DNA of the CDR3 is TGTGCCAGCATCCCCTGGGGGGGTGAAGCTTTCTTT. This chain connects TRBV28 to TRBJ1-1, with TRBD1 as a possible D gene (5 bases). The V end lost 7 bases, the J end lost 7 bases, and 13 bases lay between the germline ends. The V gene's germline CDR1 is MDHEN and CDR2 SYDVKM. The CDR3 spans 12 residues. Full variable domain (missing parts from reference TRBV28 and TRBJ1-1): DVKVTQSSRYLVKRTGEKVFLECVQDMDHENMFWYRQDPGLGLRLIYFSYDVKMKEKGDIPEGYSVSREKKERFSLILESASTNQTSMYLCASIPWGGEAFFGQGTRLTVV.

The chain joins TRBV20-1 to TRBJ1-1, with 7 nucleotides matching TRBD1. This CDR3 has 12 amino acids. The ends lost 2 bases at V and 4 bases at J; junction bases unmatched: 1. The V gene's germline CDR1 is DFQATT and CDR2 SNEGSKA (reference sequence). In DNA form, the CDR3 reads TGCAGTGCTAGAAAGGGGGCCACTGAAGCTTTCTTT. Translation gives CSARKGATEAFF.

V gene TRBV5-1 combines with J gene TRBJ2-7; TRBD2 is a possible D gene (5 bases). V was pared by 1 base and J by 7 bases, with 15 bases between. The V gene's germline CDR1 is SGHRS and CDR2 YFSETQ. The CDR3 is 14 amino acids. For the CDR3, the DNA is TGCGCCAGCAGCTTGTACTCCCGGGAAGGGGAGCAGTACTTC. Translation: CASSLYSREGEQYF. Filled out from reference TRBV5-1 and TRBJ2-7, the complete variable domain reads KAGVTQTPRYLIKTRGQQVTLSCSPISGHRSVSWYQQTPGQGLQFLFEYFSETQRNKGNFPGRFSGRQFSNSRSEMNVSTLELGDSALYLCASSLYSREGEQYFGPGTRLTVT.

The sample holds many counts of this clonotype. V and J are TRBV6-5 and TRBJ1-5, with D uncertain. From germline, CDR1 is MNHEY and CDR2 SVGAGI. The CDR3 runs to 15 residues. Trimming left V 5 bases short and J 9 bases short, with 20 bases between. The CDR3 DNA is TGTGCCAGCAGTCGCAGCGACGGCGGCGAGGGGCCCCAGCATTTT. Translation: CASSRSDGGEGPQHF.

There are many counts of this clonotype. The CDR3 reads CASSQVLGHHSGANVLTF. The CDR3 DNA sequence: TGTGCCAGCAGCCAAGTTTTGGGACACCACTCTGGGGCCAACGTCCTGACTTTC. This chain uses TRBV14 with TRBJ2-6; D might be TRBD1 (6 bases). The CDR3 sequence is 18 residues long. The germline V and J ends were trimmed by 1 base and 0 bases, with 13 bases remaining between them. CDR1 is SGHDN, CDR2 FVKESK, per germline. Combining the CDR3 with reference TRBV14 and TRBJ2-6 gives the whole variable domain EAGVTQFPSHSVIEKGQTVTLRCDPISGHDNLYWYRRVMGKEIKFLLHFVKESKQDESGMPNNRFLAERTGGTYSTLKVQPAELEDSGVYFCASSQVLGHHSGANVLTFGAGSRLTVL.

V usage is TRBV12-3 or TRBV12-4 and J usage is TRBJ2-1, with D possibly being TRBD2 (5 bases). V shed 7 bases and J shed 6 bases, with 25 bases lying between them. The CDR3 totals 17 residues. The CDR3 DNA sequence: TGTGCCAGCATCCCAACCCACCAGAGGGTCCGGGCCAATGAGCAGTTCTTC. This translates into CASIPTHQRVRANEQFF.

Here the CDR3 reads CASRTNRDVKQETQYF. CDR3 DNA sequence: TGTGCCAGCAGAACTAACCGGGACGTCAAGCAAGAGACCCAGTACTTC. The rearrangement links TRBV2 to TRBJ2-5, with D perhaps assigned TRBD1 or TRBD2 (5 bases each). Germline V CDR1 and CDR2: SNHLY, FYNNEI. V was pared by 6 bases and J by 2 bases, with 19 bases between. This CDR3 is built from 16 residues.

The table lists this clonotype with a few counts. V usage is TRBV7-2 and J usage is TRBJ2-3, with TRBD2 matching over 8 bases. In germline, CDR1 is SGHTA, CDR2 FQGNSA. The CDR3 covers 16 residues. V lost 4 bases, J lost 7 bases, and 13 bases stayed unmatched. DNA of the CDR3: TGTGCCAGCAGCTCCCTGAGAGGGACTAGACCGAATACGCAGTATTTT. Its protein is CASSSLRGTRPNTQYF.

This clonotype came up many times. V usage is TRBV4-2 and J usage is TRBJ1-2; D is uncertain. V gave up 0 bases and J gave up 3 bases, with 14 bases separating them. Germline CDR1 is LGHNA and CDR2 is YNFKEQ. The CDR3 sequence is 16 residues long. For the CDR3, the DNA is TGTGCCAGCAGCCAAGATCCAGGCCGCGCGGACTATGGCTACACCTTC. Translating it yields CASSQDPGRADYGYTF.

In its sample, this clonotype was seen many times. The J gene is TRBJ1-6, the V gene TRBV9, with D uncertain. The CDR3 loop spans 14 amino acids. Germline CDR1 SGDLS, CDR2 YYNGEE. Trimming removed 0 bases at V and 1 base at J, with 2 bases between. The CDR3 region has the DNA TGTGCCAGCAGCGTAGAGTCCTATAATTCACCCCTCCACTTT. Translation gives CASSVESYNSPLHF.

This clonotype was seen a few times. The V gene is TRBV6-2 or TRBV6-3, the J gene TRBJ2-5, with 9 nucleotides matching TRBD1. Trimming at V came to 5 bases and at J to 0 bases, leaving 10 bases not matched to a gene. This CDR3 is built from 17 residues. CDR1 MNHEY and CDR2 SVGEGT come from the germline V gene. The CDR3 region has the DNA TGTGCCAGCAGTGGAGAGATGGGACAGGGCTACCAAGAGACCCAGTACTTC. As protein: CASSGEMGQGYQETQYF.

Remarks on this clonotype: The final CDR3 position lacks the conserved phenylalanine or tryptophan, pointing to a likely read error. Because the CDR3's place on the DNA is in doubt, the DNA is left out and the CDR3 is given as listed by TCRdb. The V gene is TRBV21-1, the J gene TRBJ2-7; the D call in the table, TRBD1, was not verified against the DNA. TRBV21-1 is a documented pseudogene. The CDR3 spans 13 residues, counting both ends. The CDR3 spells CASSLPPSLGKAT.

This clonotype was seen many times. The J gene is TRBJ2-4, the V gene TRBV11-3; 11 nucleotides agree with TRBD1. Looked up from germline, CDR1 is SGHNT and CDR2 is YENEEA. The CDR3 spans 18 residues. V lost 2 bases and J lost 4; bases outside the gene matches: 10. This chain's CDR3 is CASSLNIKDRGLKNIQYF. The CDR3 bases are TGTGCCAGCAGCTTAAATATTAAGGACAGGGGGCTAAAAAACATTCAGTACTTC.

This chain connects TRBV7-9 to TRBJ2-2; 12 bases fit TRBD1. V gave up 5 bases and J gave up 5 bases; unmatched junction bases: 6. The CDR3 covers 16 residues. Germline loops: CDR1 SEHNR, CDR2 FQNEAQ (reference sequence). Here the CDR3 DNA reads TGTGCCAGCAGCCCGGGACAGGGGGCATGGACCGGGGAGCTGTTTTTT. It specifies CASSPGQGAWTGELFF.

This clonotype was picked up many times. The chain couples TRBV6-4 to TRBJ2-3; 9 nucleotides agree with TRBD1. The CDR3 is made up of 15 amino acids. V lost 5 bases to trimming and J lost 2 bases; unmatched junction nucleotides: 5. Germline lookup yields CDR1 MRHNA and CDR2 SNTAGT. The CDR3 region is CASSIDRGTTDTQYF. The CDR3 DNA follows: TGTGCCAGCAGTATCGACAGGGGGACCACAGATACGCAGTATTTT.

The V call is TRBV24-1, the J call TRBJ1-2; D ambiguous. This CDR3 has 14 amino acids. The germline V and J ends were trimmed by 0 bases and 1 base, with 5 bases remaining between them. The V gene's germline CDR1 is KGHDR and CDR2 SFDVKD. The CDR3 sequence is CATSDLYSNYGYTF. CDR3 nucleotide sequence: TGTGCCACCAGTGATTTGTACAGTAACTATGGCTACACCTTC.

This clonotype was seen only a few times. The chain uses TRBV6-5 and TRBJ2-6; D is perhaps TRBD2 (5 bases). The CDR3 runs 15 residues. Germline CDR1 is MNHEY and CDR2 is SVGAGI. The CDR3 DNA sequence: TGTGGGGTTCGAGGGCTCAGCTCTGGGGCCAACGTCCTGACTTTC. Translating it yields CGVRGLSSGANVLTF.

This clonotype was recorded at least ten times. The rearrangement joins TRBV28 to TRBJ2-7; D is perhaps TRBD1 (6 bases). Germline-derived CDR1 and CDR2 are MDHEN and SYDVKM. The CDR3 is 13 residues long. V was pared by 1 base and J by 5 bases, with 9 bases between. The CDR3 DNA reads as TGTGCCAGCAGTTTATTTAGACAGGACGAGCAGTACTTC. This gives the protein CASSLFRQDEQYF.

This clonotype was recorded at least ten times. The rearrangement joins TRBV6-2 or TRBV6-3 to TRBJ2-2; no clear D gene. V lost 1 base to trimming and J lost 4 bases, with 7 bases between them. The CDR3 length is 14 residues. CDR1 MNHEY and CDR2 SVGEGT come from the germline V gene. CDR3 nucleotide sequence: TGTGCCAGCAGTTACTTCAGGCTCACCGGGGAGCTGTTTTTT. This encodes CASSYFRLTGELFF.

This clonotype was counted ten times or more. The gene calls are TRBV12-3 or TRBV12-4 and TRBJ1-1; D not resolved. CDR3 length: 16 residues. Trimming took off 11 bases at V and 1 base at J, with 23 bases between the two ends. CDR3 nucleotide sequence: TGTGCCGGAATAAGGGCTTTAGGCGGCGCGAACACTGAAGCTTTCTTT. Protein product: CAGIRALGGANTEAFF.

The table lists this clonotype with many counts. The chain uses TRBV4-2 and TRBJ1-3; D unresolved. CDR1 LGHNA and CDR2 YNFKEQ come from the germline V gene. The CDR3 consists of 16 residues. V lost 0 bases and J lost 0, with 9 bases in between. In DNA form, the CDR3 reads TGTGCCAGCAGCCAAGATTACTATAACTCTGGAAACACCATATATTTT. Protein sequence: CASSQDYYNSGNTIYF.